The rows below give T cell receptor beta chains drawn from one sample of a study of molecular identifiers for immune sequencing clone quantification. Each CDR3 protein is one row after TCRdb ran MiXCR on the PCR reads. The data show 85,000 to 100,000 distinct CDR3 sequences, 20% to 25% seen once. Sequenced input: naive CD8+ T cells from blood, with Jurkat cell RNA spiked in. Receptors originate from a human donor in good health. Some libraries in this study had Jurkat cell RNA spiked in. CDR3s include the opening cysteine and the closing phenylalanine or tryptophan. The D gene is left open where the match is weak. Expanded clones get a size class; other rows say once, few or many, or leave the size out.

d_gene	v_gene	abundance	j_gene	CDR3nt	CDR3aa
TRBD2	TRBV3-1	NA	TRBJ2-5	TGTGCCAGCAGCCAAGAATTAACTACTAGCGGGGACTACGATCAAGAGACCCAGTACTTC	CASSQELTTSGDYDQETQYF
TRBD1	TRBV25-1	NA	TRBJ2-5	TGTGCCAGCAGTGAACCGGGACAGCCCCAAGAGACCCAGTACTTC	CASSEPGQPQETQYF
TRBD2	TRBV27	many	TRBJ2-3	TGTGCCAGCAGTTTATTTATAGCGGGAGGCACAGATACGCAGTATTTT	CASSLFIAGGTDTQYF
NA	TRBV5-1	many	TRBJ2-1	TGCGCCAGCAGTGAAGGGGCTTCCTACAATGAGCAGTTCTTC	CASSEGASYNEQFF
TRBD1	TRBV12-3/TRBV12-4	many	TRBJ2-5	TGTGCCAGCAGTCCCCCGGGACAGGGTAAAGAGACCCAGTACTTC	CASSPPGQGKETQYF
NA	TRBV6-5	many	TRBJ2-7	TGTGCCAGCAGTTACTACCGGGCCAACGAGCAGTACTTC	CASSYYRANEQYF
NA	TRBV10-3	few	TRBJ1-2	TGTGCCATCAGTGAGCCCATACAGGACCCGAACTATGGCTACACCTTC	CAISEPIQDPNYGYTF
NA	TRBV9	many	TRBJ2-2	TGTGCCAGCAGCGTAGGAGAGCCGAACACCGGGGAGCTGTTTTTT	CASSVGEPNTGELFF
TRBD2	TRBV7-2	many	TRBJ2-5	TGTGCCAGCAGCTTGTACCCGATTGAACTAGCGGCAAGCGGGACCCAGTACTTC	CASSLYPIELAASGTQYF
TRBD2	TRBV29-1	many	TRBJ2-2	TGCAGCGCCTTGACACCGTCTAGCGGGGGGGCGGCCGGGGAGCTGTTTTTT	CSALTPSSGGAAGELFF
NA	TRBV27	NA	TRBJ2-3	TGTGCCGGCAGTTTAGGCCGCACAGATACGCAGTATTTT	CAGSLGRTDTQYF
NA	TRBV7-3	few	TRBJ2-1	TGTGCCAGCAGCTTAACTGGGGTCAGCGAGCAGTTCTTC	CASSLTGVSEQFF
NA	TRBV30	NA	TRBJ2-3	TGTGCCTGGACCCTGACTCGCGGGGGCACAGATACGCAGTATTTT	CAWTLTRGGTDTQYF
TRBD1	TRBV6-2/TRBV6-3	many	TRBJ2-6	TGTGCCAGCAGTCGGGACAGCCTCTCTGGGGCCAACGTCCTGACTTTC	CASSRDSLSGANVLTF
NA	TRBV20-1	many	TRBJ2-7	TGCAGTGCTAGAATATTGGATTACGAGCAGTACTTC	CSARILDYEQYF
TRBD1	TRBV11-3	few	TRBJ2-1	TGTGCCAGCAGCTTAGAAGGGGGCCAGAGTGAGCAGTTCTTC	CASSLEGGQSEQFF
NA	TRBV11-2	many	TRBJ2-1	TGTGCCAGCAGCCCTAGCTCGGAAGGGTACAATGAGCAGTTCTTC	CASSPSSEGYNEQFF
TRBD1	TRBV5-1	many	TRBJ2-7	TGCGCCAGCAGCTTGTTGGGACAGGGGGCTCCCGAGCAGTACTTC	CASSLLGQGAPEQYF
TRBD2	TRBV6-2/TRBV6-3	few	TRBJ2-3	TGTGCCAGCAGATACAAGCGGGACACAGATACGCAGTATTTT	CASRYKRDTDTQYF
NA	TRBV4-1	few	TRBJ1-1	TGCGCCAGCAGCCTAAACTCCCCGGACACTGAAGCTTTCTTT	CASSLNSPDTEAFF
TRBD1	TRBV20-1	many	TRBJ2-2	TGCAGTGCTAGTAGATGGGCCCGGACAGGGGAGACCGGGGAGCTGTTTTTT	CSASRWARTGETGELFF
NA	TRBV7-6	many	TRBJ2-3	TGTGCCAGCAGCTTCGGACAGTTCGGCACAGATACGCAGTATTTT	CASSFGQFGTDTQYF
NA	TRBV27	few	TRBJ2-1	TGTGCCAGCAGTTTCCGGGGGCTCTACAATGAGCAGTTCTTC	CASSFRGLYNEQFF
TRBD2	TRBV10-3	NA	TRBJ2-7	TGTGCCATCAGTGATTTGGGAGGGAGCGGCTACGAGCAGTACTTC	CAISDLGGSGYEQYF
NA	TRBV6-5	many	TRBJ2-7	TGTGCCAGCAGTTCCATCCAGGGCTACGAGCAGTACTTC	CASSSIQGYEQYF
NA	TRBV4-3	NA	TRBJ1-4	TGCGCCAGCAGCCAAGTAACAGGCAACGAAAAACTGGTTTTT	CASSQVTGNEKLVF
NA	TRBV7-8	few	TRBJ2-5	TGTGCCAGCAGCTTAGAACTAGAGACCCAGTACTTC	CASSLELETQYF
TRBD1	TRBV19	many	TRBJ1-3	TGTGCCACCACAGGGGAGAGCTCTGGAAACACCATATATTTT	CATTGESSGNTIYF
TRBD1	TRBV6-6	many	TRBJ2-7	TGTGCCAGCAGTCGCCAGGACAGGGGTCGAGCCCACGAGCAGTACTTC	CASSRQDRGRAHEQYF
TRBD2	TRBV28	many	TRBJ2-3	TGTGCCAGCAGTTTCTCCATAGCGGGAGAGACAGATACGCAGTATTTT	CASSFSIAGETDTQYF
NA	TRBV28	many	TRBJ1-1	TGTGCCAGCAGTTTAATAATGAGGGGGGAGGCTGAAGCTTTCTTT	CASSLIMRGEAEAFF
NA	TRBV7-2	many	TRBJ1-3	TGTGCCAGCAGCCGTGGGGGGACACCGAGCTCTGGAAACACCATATATTTT	CASSRGGTPSSGNTIYF
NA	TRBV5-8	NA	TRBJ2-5	TGTGCCAGAAGCTTTGGGTGCCCTGGAGACCAAGAGACCCAGTACTTC	CARSFGCPGDQETQYF
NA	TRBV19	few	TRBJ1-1	TGTGCCAGTAGTATTTACACGGGGAACACTGAAGCTTTCTTT	CASSIYTGNTEAFF
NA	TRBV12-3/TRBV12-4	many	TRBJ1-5	TGTGCCAGCACCCCCGGCCTGGCGGGCAATCAGCCCCAGCATTTT	CASTPGLAGNQPQHF
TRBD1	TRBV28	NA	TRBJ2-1	TGTGCCAGCAATTCCGGGACAGTGATCTACGATGAGCAGTTCTTC	CASNSGTVIYDEQFF
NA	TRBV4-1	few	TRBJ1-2	TGCGCCAGCAGCCAACCTCTAGGTCTCTCAGGTGGCTACACCTTC	CASSQPLGLSGGYTF
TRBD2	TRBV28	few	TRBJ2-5	TGTGCCAGCAGTTTGGGACTAGCGGGCGAGGCACAAGAGACCCAGTACTTC	CASSLGLAGEAQETQYF
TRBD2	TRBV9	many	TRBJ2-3	TGTGCCAGCAGCCTAGGACTAGCGGGGGGCTTGGCAGATACGCAGTATTTT	CASSLGLAGGLADTQYF